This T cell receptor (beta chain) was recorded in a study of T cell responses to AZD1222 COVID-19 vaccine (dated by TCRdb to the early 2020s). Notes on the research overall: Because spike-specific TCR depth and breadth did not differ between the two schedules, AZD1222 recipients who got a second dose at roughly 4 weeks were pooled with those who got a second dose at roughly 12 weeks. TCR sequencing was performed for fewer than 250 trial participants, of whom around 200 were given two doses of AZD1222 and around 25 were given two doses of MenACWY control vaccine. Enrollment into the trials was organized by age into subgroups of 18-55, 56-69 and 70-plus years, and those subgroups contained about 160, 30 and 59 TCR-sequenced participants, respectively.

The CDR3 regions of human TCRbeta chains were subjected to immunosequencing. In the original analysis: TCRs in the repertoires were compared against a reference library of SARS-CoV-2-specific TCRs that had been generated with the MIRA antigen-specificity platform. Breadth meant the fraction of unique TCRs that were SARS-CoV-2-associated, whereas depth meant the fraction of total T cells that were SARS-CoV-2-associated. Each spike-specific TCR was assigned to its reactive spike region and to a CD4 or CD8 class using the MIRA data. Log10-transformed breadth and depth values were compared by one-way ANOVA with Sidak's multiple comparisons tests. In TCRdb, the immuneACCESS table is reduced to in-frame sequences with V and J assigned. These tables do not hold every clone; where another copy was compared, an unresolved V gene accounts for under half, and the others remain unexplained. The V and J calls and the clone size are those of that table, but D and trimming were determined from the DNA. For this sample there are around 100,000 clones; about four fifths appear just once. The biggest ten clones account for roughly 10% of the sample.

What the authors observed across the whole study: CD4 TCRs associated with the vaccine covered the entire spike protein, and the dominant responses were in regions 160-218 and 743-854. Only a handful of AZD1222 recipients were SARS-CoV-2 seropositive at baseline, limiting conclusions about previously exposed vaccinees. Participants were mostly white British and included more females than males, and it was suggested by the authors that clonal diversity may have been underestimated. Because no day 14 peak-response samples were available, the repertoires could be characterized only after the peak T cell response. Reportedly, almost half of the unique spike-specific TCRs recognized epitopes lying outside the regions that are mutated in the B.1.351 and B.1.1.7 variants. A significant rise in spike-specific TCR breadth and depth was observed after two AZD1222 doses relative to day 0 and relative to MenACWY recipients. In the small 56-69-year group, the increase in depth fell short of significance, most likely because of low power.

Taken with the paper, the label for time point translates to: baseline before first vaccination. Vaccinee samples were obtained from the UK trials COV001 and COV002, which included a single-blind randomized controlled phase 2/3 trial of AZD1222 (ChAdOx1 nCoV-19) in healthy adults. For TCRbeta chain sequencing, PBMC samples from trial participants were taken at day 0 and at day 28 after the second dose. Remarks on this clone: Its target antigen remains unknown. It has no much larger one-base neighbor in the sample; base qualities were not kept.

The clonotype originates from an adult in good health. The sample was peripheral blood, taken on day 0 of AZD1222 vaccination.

The nucleotide sequence reads TGTGCCAGCTGCAGCGACAGGGGGAACACTGAAGCTTTCTTT. The translation is CASCSDRGNTEAFF. The V gene is TRBV3-1 (or the pseudogene TRBV3-2) and the J gene is TRBJ1-1, with 8 bases aligning to TRBD1. The CDR3 holds 14 amino acids from the cysteine to the phenylalanine. Only CDR3 DNA remains: 42 bases, in frame from the first base. V ends up 8 bases short and J 1 base short, with an unmatched junction base count of 6. In the germline V gene (reference sequence), CDR1 corresponds to LGHDT and CDR2 to YNNKEL.